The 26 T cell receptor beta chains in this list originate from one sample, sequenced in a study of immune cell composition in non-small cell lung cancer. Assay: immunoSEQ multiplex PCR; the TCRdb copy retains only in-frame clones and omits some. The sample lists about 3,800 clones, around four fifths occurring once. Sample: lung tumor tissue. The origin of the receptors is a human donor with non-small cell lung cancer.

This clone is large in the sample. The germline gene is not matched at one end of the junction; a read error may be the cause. CDR3 amino acids: CASSLEGQGTASF. The CDR3 DNA reads as TGTGCCAGCAGCTTAGAAGGACAGGGAACAGCATCCTTC. The genes are TRBV11-1 and TRBJ1-2, with 8 bases lining up with TRBD1. Germline CDR1 and CDR2: SGHAT and FQDESV (reference sequence). The CDR3 length is 13 residues.

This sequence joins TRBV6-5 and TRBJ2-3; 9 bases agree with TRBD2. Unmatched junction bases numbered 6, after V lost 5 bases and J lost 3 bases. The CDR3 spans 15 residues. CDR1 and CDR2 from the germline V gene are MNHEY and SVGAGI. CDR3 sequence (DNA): TGTGCCAGCAGTCCGACTAGCGGTGTAACAGATACGCAGTATTTT. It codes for CASSPTSGVTDTQYF.

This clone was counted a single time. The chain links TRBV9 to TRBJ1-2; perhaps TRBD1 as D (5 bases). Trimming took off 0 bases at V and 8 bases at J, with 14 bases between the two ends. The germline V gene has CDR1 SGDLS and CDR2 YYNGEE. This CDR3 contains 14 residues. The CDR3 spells CASSVDGHGRGYTF. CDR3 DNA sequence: TGTGCCAGCAGCGTAGACGGACACGGCCGGGGCTACACCTTC.

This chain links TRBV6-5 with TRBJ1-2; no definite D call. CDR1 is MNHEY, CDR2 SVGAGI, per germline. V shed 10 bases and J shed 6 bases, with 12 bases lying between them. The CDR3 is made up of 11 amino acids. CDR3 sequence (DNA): TGTGCCACGTCAACCACGGATGGCTACACCTTC. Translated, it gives CATSTTDGYTF.

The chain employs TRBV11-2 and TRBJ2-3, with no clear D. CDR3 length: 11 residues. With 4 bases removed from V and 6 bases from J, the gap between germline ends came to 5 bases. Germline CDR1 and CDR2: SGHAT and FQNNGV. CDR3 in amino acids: CASSWLDTQYF. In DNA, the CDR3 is TGTGCCAGCAGCTGGCTGGATACGCAGTATTTT.

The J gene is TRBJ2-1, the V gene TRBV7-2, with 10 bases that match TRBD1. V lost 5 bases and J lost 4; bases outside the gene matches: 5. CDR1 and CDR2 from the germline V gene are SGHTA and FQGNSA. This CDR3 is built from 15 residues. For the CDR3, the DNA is TGTGCCAGCAGCGCCGGGACAGGGGAATACAATGAGCAGTTCTTC. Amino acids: CASSAGTGEYNEQFF.

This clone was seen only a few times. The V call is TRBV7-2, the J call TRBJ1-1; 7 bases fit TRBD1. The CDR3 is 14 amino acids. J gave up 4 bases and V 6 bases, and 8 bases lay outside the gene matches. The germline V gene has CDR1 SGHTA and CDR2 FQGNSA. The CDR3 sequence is CASRENQGGTEAFF. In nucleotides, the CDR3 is TGTGCCAGCAGGGAAAACCAGGGGGGCACTGAAGCTTTCTTT.

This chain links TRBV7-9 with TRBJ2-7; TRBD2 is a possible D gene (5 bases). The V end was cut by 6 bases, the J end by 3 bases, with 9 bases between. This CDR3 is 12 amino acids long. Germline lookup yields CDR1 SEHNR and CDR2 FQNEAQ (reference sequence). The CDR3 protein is CASSYDYYEQYF. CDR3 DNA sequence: TGTGCCAGCAGTTACGACTACTACGAGCAGTACTTC.

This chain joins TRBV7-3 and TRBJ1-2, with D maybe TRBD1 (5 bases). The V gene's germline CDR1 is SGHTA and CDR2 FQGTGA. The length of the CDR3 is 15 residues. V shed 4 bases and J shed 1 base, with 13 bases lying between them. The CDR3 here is CASSSWGAINYGYTF. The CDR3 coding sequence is TGTGCCAGCAGCTCATGGGGCGCAATTAACTATGGCTACACCTTC.

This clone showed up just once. CDR3 DNA sequence: TGCGCCAGCAGCCCCGGGACAGGGGGCCTGGGTCAGCCCCAGCATTTT. This sequence encodes CASSPGTGGLGQPQHF. J is TRBJ1-5 and V is TRBV4-1, with 12 bases lining up with TRBD1. The CDR3 has 16 residues. V dropped 4 bases and J dropped 6; count of bases not matched to a gene: 7. Looked up from germline, CDR1 is MGHRA and CDR2 is YSYEKL.

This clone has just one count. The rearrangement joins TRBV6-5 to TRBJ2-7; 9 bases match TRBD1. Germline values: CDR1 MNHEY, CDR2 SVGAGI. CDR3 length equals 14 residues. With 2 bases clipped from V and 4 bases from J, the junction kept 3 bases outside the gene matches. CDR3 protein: CASSYGDRVYEQYF. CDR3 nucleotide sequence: TGTGCCAGCAGTTACGGGGACAGGGTTTACGAGCAGTACTTC.

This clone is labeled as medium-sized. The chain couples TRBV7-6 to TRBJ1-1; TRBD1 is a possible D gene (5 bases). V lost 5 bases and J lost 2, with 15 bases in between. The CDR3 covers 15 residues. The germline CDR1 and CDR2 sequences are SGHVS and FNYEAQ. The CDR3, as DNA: TGTGCCAGCAGCCCGTCAGGGCAGATAAACACTGAAGCTTTCTTT. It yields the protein CASSPSGQINTEAFF.

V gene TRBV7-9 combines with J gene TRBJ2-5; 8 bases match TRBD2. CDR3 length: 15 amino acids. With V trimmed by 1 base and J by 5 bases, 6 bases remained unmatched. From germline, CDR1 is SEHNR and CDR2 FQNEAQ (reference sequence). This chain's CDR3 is CASSLVGTSIETQYF. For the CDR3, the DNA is TGTGCCAGCAGCTTAGTTGGGACTAGTATTGAGACCCAGTACTTC.

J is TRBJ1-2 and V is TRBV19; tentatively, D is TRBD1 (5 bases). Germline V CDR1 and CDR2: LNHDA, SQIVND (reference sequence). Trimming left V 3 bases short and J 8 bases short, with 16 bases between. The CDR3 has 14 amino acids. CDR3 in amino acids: CASSMGQPAQGYTF. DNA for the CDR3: TGTGCCAGTAGTATGGGGCAGCCGGCCCAGGGCTACACCTTC. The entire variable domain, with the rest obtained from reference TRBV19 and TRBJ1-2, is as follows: DGGITQSPKYLFRKEGQNVTLSCEQNLNHDAMYWYRQDPGQGLRLIYYSQIVNDFQKGDIAEGYSVSREKKESFPLTVTSAQKNPTAFYLCASSMGQPAQGYTFGSGTRLTVV.

This chain's CDR3 is CASSLDPGQGEVGMAFF. The CDR3 DNA reads TGTGCCAGCAGCTTGGACCCCGGGCAGGGGGAGGTAGGGATGGCTTTCTTT. The chain combines TRBV5-5 with TRBJ1-1, with TRBD1 matching over 7 bases. With 0 bases clipped from V and 11 bases from J, the junction kept 19 bases outside the gene matches. CDR3 length: 17 amino acids. Germline V CDR1 and CDR2: SGHKS, YYEKEE (reference sequence).

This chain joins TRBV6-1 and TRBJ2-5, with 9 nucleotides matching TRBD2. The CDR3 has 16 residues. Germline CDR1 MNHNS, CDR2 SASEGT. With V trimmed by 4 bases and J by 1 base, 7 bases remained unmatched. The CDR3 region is CASSAGLAYPQETQYF. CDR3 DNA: TGTGCCAGCAGTGCCGGACTAGCGTATCCCCAAGAGACCCAGTACTTC.

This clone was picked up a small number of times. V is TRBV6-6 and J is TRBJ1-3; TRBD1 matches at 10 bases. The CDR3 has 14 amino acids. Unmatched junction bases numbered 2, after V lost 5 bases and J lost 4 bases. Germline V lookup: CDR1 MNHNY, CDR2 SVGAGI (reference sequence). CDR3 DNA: TGTGCCAGCAGTCCGGGACAGGGGGGAAACACCATATATTTT. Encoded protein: CASSPGQGGNTIYF.

The CDR3 nucleotides read TGTGCCAGCTCACCAGAGGCCAGTACCTACGAGCAGTACTTC. Translation gives CASSPEASTYEQYF. The J gene is TRBJ2-7, the V gene TRBV18; the D is unclear. This CDR3 spans 14 amino acids. The germline V and J ends were trimmed by 2 bases and 2 bases, with 10 bases remaining between them. Germline V CDR1 and CDR2: KGHSH, LQKENI.

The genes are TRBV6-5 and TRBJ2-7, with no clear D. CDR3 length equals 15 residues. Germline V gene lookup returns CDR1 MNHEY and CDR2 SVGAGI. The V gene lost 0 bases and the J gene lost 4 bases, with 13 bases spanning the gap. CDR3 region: CASSYSGSTLYEQYF. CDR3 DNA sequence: TGTGCCAGCAGTTACTCGGGCAGTACCCTTTACGAGCAGTACTTC.

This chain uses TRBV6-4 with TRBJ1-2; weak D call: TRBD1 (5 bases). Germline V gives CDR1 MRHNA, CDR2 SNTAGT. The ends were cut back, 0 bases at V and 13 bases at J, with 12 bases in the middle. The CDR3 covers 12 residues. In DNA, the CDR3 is TGTGCCAGCAGTGACTCAGGAGGGGATAGCACCTTC. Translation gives CASSDSGGDSTF.

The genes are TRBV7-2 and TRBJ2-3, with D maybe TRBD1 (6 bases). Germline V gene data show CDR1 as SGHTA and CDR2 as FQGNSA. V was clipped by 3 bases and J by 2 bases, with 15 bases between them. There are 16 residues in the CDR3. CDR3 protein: CASSFPAGASTDTQYF. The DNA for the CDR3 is TGTGCCAGCAGCTTTCCCGCAGGGGCCTCCACAGATACGCAGTATTTT.

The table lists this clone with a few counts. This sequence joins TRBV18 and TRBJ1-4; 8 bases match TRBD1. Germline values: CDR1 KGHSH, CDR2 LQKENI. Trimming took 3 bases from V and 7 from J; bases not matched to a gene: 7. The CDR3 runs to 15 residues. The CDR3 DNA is TGTGCCAGCTCACCGAACAGGGGGTTAAGTGAAAAACTGTTTTTT. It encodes CASSPNRGLSEKLFF.

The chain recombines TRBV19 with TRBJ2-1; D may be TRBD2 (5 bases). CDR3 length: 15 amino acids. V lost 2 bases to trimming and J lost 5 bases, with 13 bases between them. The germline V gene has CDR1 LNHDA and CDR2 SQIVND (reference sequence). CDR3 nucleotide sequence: TGTGCCAGTAGTATAATCGTGGGAGACAACAATGAGCAGTTCTTC. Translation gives CASSIIVGDNNEQFF.

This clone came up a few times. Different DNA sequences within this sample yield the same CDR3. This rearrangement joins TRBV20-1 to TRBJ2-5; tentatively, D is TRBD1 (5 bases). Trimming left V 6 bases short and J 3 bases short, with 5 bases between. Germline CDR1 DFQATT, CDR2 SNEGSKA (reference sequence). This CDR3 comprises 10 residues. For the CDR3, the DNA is TGCAGTGCAGGGGAAGAGACCCAGTACTTC. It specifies CSAGEETQYF.

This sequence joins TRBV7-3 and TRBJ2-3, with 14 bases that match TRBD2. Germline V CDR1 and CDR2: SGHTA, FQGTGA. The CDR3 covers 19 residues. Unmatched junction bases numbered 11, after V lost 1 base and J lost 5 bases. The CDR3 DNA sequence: TGTGCCAGCAGCTTAAGACCCATCGGGACTAGCGGGGGAGGAGATACGCAGTATTTT. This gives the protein CASSLRPIGTSGGGDTQYF.

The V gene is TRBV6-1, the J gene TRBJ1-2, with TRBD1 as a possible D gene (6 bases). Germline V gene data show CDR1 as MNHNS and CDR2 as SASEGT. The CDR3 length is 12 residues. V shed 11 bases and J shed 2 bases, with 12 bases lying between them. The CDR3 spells CASGQGNYGYTF. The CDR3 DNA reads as TGTGCCTCGGGACAAGGGAACTATGGCTACACCTTC.